These T cell receptor beta chains were read from a single sample in a study of T-cell reconstitution after alpha-beta-depleted transplantation in children. TCRdb redid the calling of the PCR reads with MiXCR, one entry per CDR3 protein. Among 250,000 to 300,000 distinct CDR3 sequences listed, roughly 8.2% were seen once. The sample consisted of peripheral blood, taken 360 days after TCRalphabeta/CD19-depleted stem cell transplant. Receptor source: a female patient aged 2 to 10 who had a stem cell transplant for Fanconi anemia, so the T cells may come from the graft donor. Each CDR3 is given without its conserved first and last residue. Fields, in order: V gene, J gene, CDR3 protein.

>TRBV4-2|TRBJ2-1
ASSQDLGEQF
>TRBV7-9|TRBJ1-2
ASSLDRGYGYT
>TRBV28|TRBJ1-5
ASIHGQSNQPQH
>TRBV5-1|TRBJ2-2
ASTNLAGTGELF
>TRBV10-3|TRBJ2-1
AISDRLAGDEQF
>TRBV14|TRBJ1-3
ASSQVGQWSGNTIY
>TRBV13|TRBJ1-1
ASSLGTSEAF
>TRBV5-6|TRBJ1-5
ASSWSGEISARKPQH
>TRBV12-3/TRBV12-4|TRBJ2-3
ASSPAPLGGDTQY
>TRBV5-1|TRBJ2-2
ASSYDRPNTGELF
>TRBV12-3/TRBV12-4|TRBJ2-3
ASSFFSTDTQY
>TRBV30|TRBJ1-5
AWSVSQNNQPQH
>TRBV18|TRBJ2-7
ASSPQRAEQY
>TRBV10-1|TRBJ2-7
ASSPRTGFYEQY
>TRBV30|TRBJ1-1
AWKDTETGTVPRGNTEAF
>TRBV12-3/TRBV12-4|TRBJ1-1
ASSYSRTGGNAEAF
>TRBV5-1|TRBJ1-1
ASSSWDRGRKAF
>TRBV7-6|TRBJ2-3
ASSSGAGSSTDTQY
>TRBV28|TRBJ2-7
ASNGGRYEQY
>TRBV20-1|TRBJ2-5
SAPGQRGQTQY
>TRBV25-1|TRBJ2-7
ASTGGYEQY
>TRBV5-1|TRBJ2-1
ASSLLGDMSIGSEQF
>TRBV12-3/TRBV12-4|TRBJ1-5
ASSLRVSNQPQH
>TRBV9|TRBJ2-1
ASGGGGPNNEQF
>TRBV3-1|TRBJ2-7
ASRGGTEIGGQY
>TRBV5-1|TRBJ1-1
ASSWGRGGTEAF
>TRBV6-1|TRBJ1-3
ASSELLGRNTIY
>TRBV6-5|TRBJ2-3
ATGRQTDTQY
>TRBV5-8|TRBJ2-3
ASSAYGGFTDTQY
>TRBV18|TRBJ2-1
ASSPGDSKNEQF
>TRBV20-1|TRBJ1-6
SAREGGQGYNSPLH
>TRBV27|TRBJ2-3
ASRARGGLEIGDTQY
>TRBV7-9|TRBJ1-2
ASSFDSDYGYT
>TRBV7-9|TRBJ1-3
ASSLSAGGTGNTIY
>TRBV7-2|TRBJ1-1
ASSFTAGDTEAF
>TRBV12-3/TRBV12-4|TRBJ1-5
ASSSKPNQPQH
>TRBV7-9|TRBJ2-4
ASSSGESKNIQY
>TRBV28|TRBJ2-1
ASSGLAGDRSYNEQF
>TRBV7-9|TRBJ1-1
AIPSYGLKDTEAF
>TRBV15|TRBJ1-2
ATSRDRANYGYT
>TRBV27|TRBJ2-6
ASSPHGLTSGANVLT
>TRBV28|TRBJ1-2
ASSFQFVPPGNYGYT
>TRBV7-2|TRBJ1-1
ASRRQENTEAF
>TRBV7-2|TRBJ2-2
ASSTMGTGELF
>TRBV9|TRBJ2-1
ASSPGGYGSYNEQF
>TRBV28|TRBJ2-1
ASITSGNYNEQF
>TRBV7-9|TRBJ1-2
ASSFSGYKRDGYT
>TRBV10-3|TRBJ2-5
AISAGTLKETQY
>TRBV12-3/TRBV12-4|TRBJ2-1
ASWTSTYNEQF
>TRBV11-2|TRBJ2-7
ASSLDPGRAYEQY
>TRBV11-2|TRBJ1-2
ASSSGQTNYGYT
>TRBV3-1|TRBJ2-1
ASSQQRGTYNEQF
>TRBV2|TRBJ1-4
ASSARQDLNEKLF